Presented here are 19 T cell receptor beta chains from one specimen sequenced in a study of blood T cell repertoires in COVID-19. The table came from immunoSEQ multiplex PCR; TCRdb's copy has only in-frame clones and leaves some out. The sample contains 150,000 to 200,000 clones, just under 90% of which appear only once. The sequenced sample consisted of peripheral blood. These TCRs come from a woman aged 70-85 years with COVID-19, enrolled during active disease.

The gene calls are TRBV10-3 and TRBJ2-4; 9 bases are shared with TRBD2. The CDR3 contains 18 residues. The V gene end was trimmed by 1 base and the J gene end by 1 base; junction bases not matched to a gene: 8. Looked up from germline, CDR1 is ENHRY and CDR2 is SYGVKD. This chain's CDR3 is CAISEWVAGDPAKNIQYF. The CDR3 DNA sequence: TGTGCCATCAGTGAGTGGGTAGCGGGAGACCCCGCCAAAAACATTCAGTACTTC.

J is TRBJ2-3 and V is TRBV21-1; TRBD2, the table's D call, lacks a check against the DNA. TRBV21-1 is tagged as a pseudogene. The CDR3 spans 14 residues. The CDR3 coding sequence is TGTGCCAGCAGCAAAGGTGAGCGGAAAGATACGCAGTATTTT. Protein product: CASSKGERKDTQYF.

The rearrangement uses TRBV5-1 and TRBJ2-5; D possibly corresponds to TRBD1 (5 bases). With 3 bases removed from V and 5 bases from J, the gap between germline ends came to 17 bases. CDR1 and CDR2 (germline): SGHRS, YFSETQ. The CDR3 loop spans 15 amino acids. The CDR3: CASSSTKGVWETQYF. The CDR3 nucleotides are TGCGCCAGCAGCTCAACCAAAGGGGTTTGGGAGACCCAGTACTTC.

As for this clone: Within the sample, other DNA sequences also encode this same CDR3. CDR3 sequence reads: CASSIGLAGADTQYF. CDR3 bases: TGTGCCAGTAGTATTGGCCTAGCCGGTGCAGATACGCAGTATTTT. The chain couples TRBV19 to TRBJ2-3; weak D call: TRBD2 (5 bases). Germline lookup yields CDR1 LNHDA and CDR2 SQIVND (reference sequence). The CDR3 runs 15 residues. Deletions cut 3 bases from V and 4 bases from J, with 14 bases between. Drawing the rest from reference TRBV19 and TRBJ2-3, the complete variable domain is DGGITQSPKYLFRKEGQNVTLSCEQNLNHDAMYWYRQDPGQGLRLIYYSQIVNDFQKGDIAEGYSVSREKKESFPLTVTSAQKNPTAFYLCASSIGLAGADTQYFGPGTRLTVL.

The chain uses TRBV6-6 and TRBJ1-6; D is unresolved. Germline V gene sequence: CDR1 MNHNY, CDR2 SVGAGI (reference sequence). The ends were cut back, 4 bases at V and 7 bases at J, with 2 bases in the middle. The CDR3 has 11 amino acids. CDR3 region: CASSSNSPLHF. CDR3 nucleotide sequence: TGTGCCAGCAGTTCGAATTCACCCCTCCACTTT.

This clone was counted only a few times. V usage is TRBV18 and J usage is TRBJ2-1; 7 positions agree with TRBD2. The germline CDR1 and CDR2 sequences are KGHSH and LQKENI. V dropped 2 bases and J dropped 8; count of bases not matched to a gene: 12. This CDR3 comprises 16 residues. DNA of the CDR3: TGTGCCAGCTCACCATTGATCTTAGGCGGGAGCTATGAGCAGTTCTTC. Residues: CASSPLILGGSYEQFF.

Only one count was recorded for this clone. The genes are TRBV3-1 (or the pseudogene TRBV3-2) and TRBJ2-1; 7 bases match TRBD2. There are 15 residues in the CDR3. In germline, CDR1 is LGHDT, CDR2 YNNKEL (reference sequence). After removal of 5 bases from V and 2 bases from J, the junction contained 6 bases not matched to a gene. CDR3 DNA sequence: TGTGCCAGCAGCTTAAGCGGGAACGCCTACAATGAGCAGTTCTTC. This encodes CASSLSGNAYNEQFF.

The J gene is TRBJ1-3, the V gene TRBV4-3; 8 bases fit TRBD1. Trimming at V came to 5 bases and at J to 0 bases, leaving 3 bases not matched to a gene. This CDR3 spans 15 amino acids. The germline V gene has CDR1 LGHNA and CDR2 YSLEER. The CDR3 here is CASSADRDSGNTIYF. CDR3 DNA sequence: TGCGCCAGCAGCGCGGACAGGGACTCTGGAAACACCATATATTTT.

V usage is TRBV28 and J usage is TRBJ2-4, with a possible D match to TRBD1 (7 bases). Trimming pared 6 bases from V and 1 base from J, leaving 22 bases between. The length of the CDR3 is 18 residues. Germline values: CDR1 MDHEN, CDR2 SYDVKM. DNA of the CDR3: TGTGCCAGCAGCCGGACAGGCGGGATAGGTAGGGCCAAAAACATTCAGTACTTC. This gives the protein CASSRTGGIGRAKNIQYF.

This chain uses TRBV7-3 with TRBJ1-1; the D gene is possibly TRBD1 (6 bases). V gave up 1 base and J gave up 6 bases, with 15 bases separating them. This CDR3 is built from 15 residues. Germline lookup yields CDR1 SGHTA and CDR2 FQGTGA. CDR3 sequence: CASSLNAGEYAEAFF. The CDR3 DNA is TGTGCCAGCAGCTTAAACGCAGGGGAGTACGCTGAAGCTTTCTTT.

This clone was picked up one time. This chain joins TRBV30 and TRBJ1-4, with TRBD1 identical over 8 bases. The CDR3 has 14 residues. The V and J ends lost 4 bases and 2 bases, in that order; junction bases with no gene match: 3. Germline V gene sequence: CDR1 GTSNPN, CDR2 SVGIG (reference sequence). For the CDR3, the DNA is TGTGCCTGGAACCACAGGGGGACTAATGAAAAACTGTTTTTT. It is translated as CAWNHRGTNEKLFF.

CDR3 nucleotide sequence: TGTGCCAGTAGTATAGCTCAGGGTTGGACCTATGGCTACACCTTC. It encodes CASSIAQGWTYGYTF. The chain carries TRBV19 and TRBJ1-2; TRBD1 is a possible D gene (5 bases). Germline V lookup: CDR1 LNHDA, CDR2 SQIVND (reference sequence). The CDR3 sequence is 15 residues long. Trimming took off 1 base at V and 4 bases at J, with 13 bases between the two ends.

This chain uses TRBV2 with TRBJ2-2; 10 nucleotides match TRBD1. J lost 6 bases, V lost 6 bases, and 7 bases had no gene match. The CDR3 is 15 residues long. Germline V gene lookup returns CDR1 SNHLY and CDR2 FYNNEI. In nucleotides, the CDR3 is TGTGCCAGCAGAAACGGGACAGGGGTTTCCGGGGAGCTGTTTTTT. Its translation is CASRNGTGVSGELFF.

The V and J genes are TRBV5-6 and TRBJ2-4, with TRBD1 identical over 10 bases. V shed 1 base, J shed 8 bases, and the junction held 12 bases outside the gene matches. The CDR3 contains 17 residues. Germline assignment: CDR1 SGHDT and CDR2 YYEEEE. CDR3 sequence reads: CASSLQPGQGLLYIQYF. The CDR3 bases are TGTGCCAGCAGCTTGCAACCGGGACAGGGGTTATTGTACATTCAGTACTTC.

This chain connects TRBV6-2 or TRBV6-3 to TRBJ2-1; 10 bases are a match to TRBD1. Per the germline V gene, CDR1 is MNHEY and CDR2 is SVGEGT. This CDR3 is 15 amino acids long. Losses at the gene ends were 6 bases for V and 7 bases for J; bases not matched to a gene: 9. Here the CDR3 DNA reads TGTGCCAGCAGCCCCCCAGACAGGGGGCGGAATGAGCAGTTCTTC. Protein: CASSPPDRGRNEQFF.

The V call is TRBV7-9, the J call TRBJ2-7; 8 bases fit TRBD1. Trimming at V came to 5 bases and at J to 0 bases, leaving 3 bases not matched to a gene. This CDR3 has 14 amino acids. CDR1 and CDR2 (germline): SEHNR, FQNEAQ (reference sequence). The CDR3 spells CASSTQGASYEQYF. The CDR3 DNA follows: TGTGCCAGCAGCACGCAGGGGGCCTCCTACGAGCAGTACTTC. The variable domain in full, with the rest retrieved from reference TRBV7-9 and TRBJ2-7, is DTGVSQNPRHKITKRGQNVTFRCDPISEHNRLYWYRQTLGQGPEFLTYFQNEAQLEKSRLLSDRFSAERPKGSFSTLEIQRTEQGDSAMYLCASSTQGASYEQYFGPGTRLTVT.

This rearrangement joins TRBV3-1 (or the pseudogene TRBV3-2) to TRBJ2-7, with 7 bases aligning to TRBD1. The trim removed 8 bases at V and 3 bases at J, leaving 13 bases unmatched. CDR3 length: 15 amino acids. Germline lookup yields CDR1 LGHDT and CDR2 YNNKEL (reference sequence). The DNA for the CDR3 is TGTGCCAGCGCACCAGGACAGGCGCCTGACTACGAGCAGTACTTC. It yields the protein CASAPGQAPDYEQYF.

This chain connects TRBV4-2 to TRBJ2-2, with unresolved D. V gave up 0 bases and J gave up 0 bases, with 5 bases separating them. The CDR3 is 15 amino acids. Germline-derived CDR1 and CDR2 are LGHNA and YNFKEQ. In nucleotides, the CDR3 is TGTGCCAGCAGCCAAGATCCAACGAACACCGGGGAGCTGTTTTTT. Translated, it gives CASSQDPTNTGELFF.

J is TRBJ2-3 and V is TRBV7-9; tentative D call: TRBD1 (5 bases). The ends were cut back, 5 bases at V and 2 bases at J, with 14 bases in the middle. CDR1 SEHNR and CDR2 FQNEAQ come from the germline V gene (reference sequence). This CDR3 contains 15 residues. This chain's CDR3 is CASSPARGPTDTQYF. Here the CDR3 DNA reads TGTGCCAGCAGCCCGGCAAGGGGCCCCACAGATACGCAGTATTTT.